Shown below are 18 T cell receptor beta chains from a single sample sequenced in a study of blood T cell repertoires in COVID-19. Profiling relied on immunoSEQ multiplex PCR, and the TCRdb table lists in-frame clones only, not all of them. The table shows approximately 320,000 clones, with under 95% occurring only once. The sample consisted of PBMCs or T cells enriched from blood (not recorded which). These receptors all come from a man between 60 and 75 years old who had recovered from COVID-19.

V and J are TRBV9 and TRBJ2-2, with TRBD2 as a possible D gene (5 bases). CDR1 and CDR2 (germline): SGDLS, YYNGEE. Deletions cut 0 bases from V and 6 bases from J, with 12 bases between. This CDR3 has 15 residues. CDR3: CASSVAREPPGELFF. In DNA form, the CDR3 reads TGTGCCAGCAGCGTAGCGAGGGAGCCCCCCGGGGAGCTGTTTTTT.

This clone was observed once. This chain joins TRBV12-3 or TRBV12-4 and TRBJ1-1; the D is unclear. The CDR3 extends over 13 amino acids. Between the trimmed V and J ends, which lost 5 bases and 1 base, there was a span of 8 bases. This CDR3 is CASSATTNTEAFF. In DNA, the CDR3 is TGTGCCAGCAGTGCAACAACGAACACTGAAGCTTTCTTT.

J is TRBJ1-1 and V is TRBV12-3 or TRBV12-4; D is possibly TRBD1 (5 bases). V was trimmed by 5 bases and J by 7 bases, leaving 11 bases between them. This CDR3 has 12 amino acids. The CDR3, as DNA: TGTGCCAGCAGTCGACAGCCCCGTGAAGCTTTCTTT. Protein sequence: CASSRQPREAFF.

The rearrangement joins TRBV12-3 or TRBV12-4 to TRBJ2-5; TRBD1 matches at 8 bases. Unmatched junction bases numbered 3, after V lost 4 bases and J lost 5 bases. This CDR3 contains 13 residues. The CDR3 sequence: CASSSGQAETQYF. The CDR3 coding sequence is TGTGCCAGCAGTTCGGGACAGGCCGAGACCCAGTACTTC.

The chain's CDR3 is CASSQGTFKEKLFF. CDR3 in DNA: TGCGCCAGCAGCCAAGGGACATTTAAGGAAAAACTGTTTTTT. The chain links TRBV4-3 to TRBJ1-4; maybe TRBD1 (5 bases). From germline, CDR1 is LGHNA and CDR2 YSLEER. V shed 1 base and J shed 8 bases, with 11 bases lying between them. The CDR3 spans 14 residues.

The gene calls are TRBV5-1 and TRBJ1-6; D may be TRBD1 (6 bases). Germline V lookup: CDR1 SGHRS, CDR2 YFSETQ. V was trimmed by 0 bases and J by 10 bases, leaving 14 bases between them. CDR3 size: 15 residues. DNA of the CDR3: TGCGCCAGCAGCTTGGCCGCAGGGGAGAGCTCACCCCTCCACTTT. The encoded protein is CASSLAAGESSPLHF.

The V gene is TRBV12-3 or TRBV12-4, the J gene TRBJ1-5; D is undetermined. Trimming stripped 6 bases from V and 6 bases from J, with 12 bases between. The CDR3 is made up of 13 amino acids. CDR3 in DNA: TGTGCCAGCAGCCACTACGGCCTTCAGCCCCAGCATTTT. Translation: CASSHYGLQPQHF.

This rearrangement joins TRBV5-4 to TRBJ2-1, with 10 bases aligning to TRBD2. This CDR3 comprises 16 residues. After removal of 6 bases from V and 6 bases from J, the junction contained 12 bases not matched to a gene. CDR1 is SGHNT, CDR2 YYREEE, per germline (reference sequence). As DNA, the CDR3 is TGTGCCAGCAACCTGGGGTCGCTAGCGGGAGTCAATGAGCAGTTCTTC. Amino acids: CASNLGSLAGVNEQFF. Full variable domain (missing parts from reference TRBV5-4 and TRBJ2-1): ETGVTQSPTHLIKTRGQQVTLRCSSQSGHNTVSWYQQALGQGPQFIFQYYREEENGRGNFPPRFSGLQFPNYSSELNVNALELDDSALYLCASNLGSLAGVNEQFFGPGTRLTVL.

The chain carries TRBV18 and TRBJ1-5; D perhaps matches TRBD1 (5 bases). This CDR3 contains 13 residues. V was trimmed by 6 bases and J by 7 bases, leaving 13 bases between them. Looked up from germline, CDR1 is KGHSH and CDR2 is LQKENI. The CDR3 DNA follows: TGTGCCAGCTCCCCAGTAGGGGAACAGCCCCAGCATTTT. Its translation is CASSPVGEQPQHF.

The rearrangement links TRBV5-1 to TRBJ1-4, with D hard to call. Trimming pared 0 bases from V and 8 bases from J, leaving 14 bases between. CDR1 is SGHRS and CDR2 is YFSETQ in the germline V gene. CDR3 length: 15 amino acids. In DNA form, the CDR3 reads TGCGCCAGCAGCTTGGCCGGAGGAGAATGGGAAAAACTGTTTTTT. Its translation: CASSLAGGEWEKLFF.

The CDR3 loop is CAWSVRGAFGGYTF. The CDR3 nucleotides read TGTGCCTGGAGTGTACGAGGAGCTTTTGGAGGCTACACCTTC. The chain couples TRBV30 to TRBJ1-2; D gene uncertain. Germline CDR1 GTSNPN, CDR2 SVGIG (reference sequence). The CDR3 runs 14 residues. The V end was cut by 0 bases, the J end by 8 bases, with 16 bases between.

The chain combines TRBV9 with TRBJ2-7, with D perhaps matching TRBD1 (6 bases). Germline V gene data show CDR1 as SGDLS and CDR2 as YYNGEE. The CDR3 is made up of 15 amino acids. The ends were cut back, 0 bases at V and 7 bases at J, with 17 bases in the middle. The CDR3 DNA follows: TGTGCCAGCAGCGTAGGGGACACCCTACGTGGAGAGCAGTACTTC. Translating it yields CASSVGDTLRGEQYF.

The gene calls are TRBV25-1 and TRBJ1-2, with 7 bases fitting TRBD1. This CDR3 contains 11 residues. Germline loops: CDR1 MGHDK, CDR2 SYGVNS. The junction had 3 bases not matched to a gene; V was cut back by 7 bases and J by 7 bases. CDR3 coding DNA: TGTGCCAGCACCACAGGGGCTGGCTACACCTTC. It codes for CASTTGAGYTF.

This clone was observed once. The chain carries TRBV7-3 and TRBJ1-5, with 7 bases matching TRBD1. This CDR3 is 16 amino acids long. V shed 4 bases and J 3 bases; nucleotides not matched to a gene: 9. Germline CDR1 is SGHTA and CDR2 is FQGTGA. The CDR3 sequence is CASSSSTGPLNQPQHF. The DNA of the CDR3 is TGTGCCAGCAGCTCTTCGACAGGGCCCCTCAATCAGCCCCAGCATTTT.

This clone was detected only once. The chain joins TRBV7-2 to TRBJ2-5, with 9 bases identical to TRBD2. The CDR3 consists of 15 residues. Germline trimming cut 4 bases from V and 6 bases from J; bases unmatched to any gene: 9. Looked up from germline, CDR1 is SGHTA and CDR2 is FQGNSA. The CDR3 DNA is TGTGCCAGCAGCTACGTTTCTGCGGGGGGGAAGACCCAGTACTTC. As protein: CASSYVSAGGKTQYF. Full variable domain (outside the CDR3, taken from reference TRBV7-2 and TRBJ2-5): GAGVSQSPSNKVTEKGKDVELRCDPISGHTALYWYRQSLGQGLEFLIYFQGNSAPDKSGLPSDRFSAERTGGSVSTLTIQRTQQEDSAVYLCASSYVSAGGKTQYFGPGTRLLVL.

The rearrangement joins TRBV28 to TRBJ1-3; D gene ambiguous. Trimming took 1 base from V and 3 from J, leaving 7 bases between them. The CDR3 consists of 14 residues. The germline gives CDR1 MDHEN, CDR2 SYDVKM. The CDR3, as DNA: TGTGCCAGCAGTTTATACCAGATTGGAAACACCATATATTTT. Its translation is CASSLYQIGNTIYF.

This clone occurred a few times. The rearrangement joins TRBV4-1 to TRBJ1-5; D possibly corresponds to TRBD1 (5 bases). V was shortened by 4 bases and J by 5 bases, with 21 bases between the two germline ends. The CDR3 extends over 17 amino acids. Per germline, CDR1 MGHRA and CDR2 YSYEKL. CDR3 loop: CASSPSDAGWGDQPQHF. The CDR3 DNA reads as TGCGCCAGCAGCCCAAGTGATGCCGGGTGGGGGGATCAGCCCCAGCATTTT.

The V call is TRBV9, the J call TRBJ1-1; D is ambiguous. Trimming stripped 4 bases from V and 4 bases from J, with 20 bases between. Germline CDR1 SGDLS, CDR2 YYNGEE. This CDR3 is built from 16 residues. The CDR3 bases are TGTGCCAGCAGCACTCGACCGGGCGAGGGAGTCACTGAAGCTTTCTTT. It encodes CASSTRPGEGVTEAFF.